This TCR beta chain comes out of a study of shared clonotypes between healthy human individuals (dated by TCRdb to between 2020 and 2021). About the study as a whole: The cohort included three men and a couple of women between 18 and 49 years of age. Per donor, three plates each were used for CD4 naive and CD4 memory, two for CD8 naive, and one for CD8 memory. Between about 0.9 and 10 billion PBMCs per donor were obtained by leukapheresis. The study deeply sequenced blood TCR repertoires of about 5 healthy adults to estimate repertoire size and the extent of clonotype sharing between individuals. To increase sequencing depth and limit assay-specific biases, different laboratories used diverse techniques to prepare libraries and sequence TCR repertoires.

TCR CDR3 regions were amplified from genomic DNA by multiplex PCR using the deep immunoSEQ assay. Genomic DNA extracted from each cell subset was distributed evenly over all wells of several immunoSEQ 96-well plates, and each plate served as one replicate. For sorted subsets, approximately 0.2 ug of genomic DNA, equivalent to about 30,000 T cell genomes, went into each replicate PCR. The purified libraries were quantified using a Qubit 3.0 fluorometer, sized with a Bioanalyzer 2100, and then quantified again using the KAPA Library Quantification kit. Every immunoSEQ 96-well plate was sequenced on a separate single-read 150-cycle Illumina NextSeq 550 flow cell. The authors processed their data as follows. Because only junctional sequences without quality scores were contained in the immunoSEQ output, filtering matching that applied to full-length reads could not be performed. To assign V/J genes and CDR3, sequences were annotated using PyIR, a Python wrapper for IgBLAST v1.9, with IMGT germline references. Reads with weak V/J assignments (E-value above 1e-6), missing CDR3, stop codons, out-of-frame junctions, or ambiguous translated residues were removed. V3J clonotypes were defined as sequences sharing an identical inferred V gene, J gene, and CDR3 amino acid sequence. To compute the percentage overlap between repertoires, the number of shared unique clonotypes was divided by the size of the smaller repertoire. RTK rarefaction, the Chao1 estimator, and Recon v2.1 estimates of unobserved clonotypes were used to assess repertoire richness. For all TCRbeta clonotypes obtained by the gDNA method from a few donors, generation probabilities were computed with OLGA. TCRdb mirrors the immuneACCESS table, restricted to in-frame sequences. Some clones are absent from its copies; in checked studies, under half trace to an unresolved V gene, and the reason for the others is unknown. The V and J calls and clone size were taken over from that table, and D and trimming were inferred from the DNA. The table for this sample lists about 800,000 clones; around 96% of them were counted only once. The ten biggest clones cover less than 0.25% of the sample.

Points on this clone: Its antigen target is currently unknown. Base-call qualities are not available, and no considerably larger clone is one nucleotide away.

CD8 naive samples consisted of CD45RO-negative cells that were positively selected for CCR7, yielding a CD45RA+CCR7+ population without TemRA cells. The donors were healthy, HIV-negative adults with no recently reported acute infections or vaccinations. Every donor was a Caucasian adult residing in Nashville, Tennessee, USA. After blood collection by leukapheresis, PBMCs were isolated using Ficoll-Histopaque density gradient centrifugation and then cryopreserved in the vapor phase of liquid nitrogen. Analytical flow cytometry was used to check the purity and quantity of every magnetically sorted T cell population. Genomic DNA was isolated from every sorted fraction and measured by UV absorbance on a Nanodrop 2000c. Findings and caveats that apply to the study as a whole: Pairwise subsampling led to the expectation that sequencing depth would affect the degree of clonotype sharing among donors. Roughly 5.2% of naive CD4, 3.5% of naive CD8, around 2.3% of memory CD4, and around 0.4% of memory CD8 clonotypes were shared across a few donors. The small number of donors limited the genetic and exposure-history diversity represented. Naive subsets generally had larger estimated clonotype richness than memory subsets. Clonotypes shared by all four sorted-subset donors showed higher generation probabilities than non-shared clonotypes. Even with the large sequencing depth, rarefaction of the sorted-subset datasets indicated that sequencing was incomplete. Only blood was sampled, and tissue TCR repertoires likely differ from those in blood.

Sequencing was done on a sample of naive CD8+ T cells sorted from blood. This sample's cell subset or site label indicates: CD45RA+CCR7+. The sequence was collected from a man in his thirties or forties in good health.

The nucleotide sequence is given as TGTGCTAGTGGTTTGGTACTAGCGGGACTCGATGAGCAGTTCTTC. This is translated as CASGLVLAGLDEQFF. The sequence is built from TRBV12-5 and TRBJ2-1; TRBD2 matches 10 bases in the middle. CDR1 and CDR2, per the germline V gene, are LGHNT and FRNRAP. The V end gives up 0 bases and the J end 8 bases, leaving 4 bases in the junction not matched to a gene. The CDR3, from cysteine to phenylalanine, totals 15 residues. The kept DNA is CDR3 alone, 45 bases in frame from the first base. Here the CDR3 is joined to the reference TRBV12-5 and TRBJ2-1 genes, and the full variable domain is: DARVTQTPRHKVTEMGQEVTMRCQPILGHNTVFWYRQTMMQGLELLAYFRNRAPLDDSGMPKDRFSAEMPDATLATLKIQPSEPRDSAVYFCASGLVLAGLDEQFFGPGTRLTVL.